This T cell receptor beta chain was sequenced in a study of Ad26.COV2.S vaccination and SARS-CoV-2 variants. Libraries were prepared by immunoSEQ multiplex PCR; TCRdb keeps only in-frame clonotypes and omits some of them. Here the sample spans hundreds of thousands of clones, roughly 80% being singletons. V lost 5 bases and J lost 0, with 18 bases in between. CDR1 and CDR2 from the germline V gene are MNHEY and SMNVEV (reference sequence). This CDR3 spans 17 amino acids. Treatment denoted: around 19 received Ad26.COV2.S at low or high dose, single or two shots; roughly five received placebo; per-sample allocation not given. Sampling was performed 63 days after the first vaccine or placebo injection.

The chain has TRBV27 and TRBJ2-3; D may be TRBD1 (6 bases). The source material was peripheral blood, sampled in a trial of Ad26.COV2.S vaccine versus placebo. This clonotype originated in a person aged 18-65 years who received the Ad26.COV2.S COVID-19 vaccine or a placebo. As DNA, the CDR3 is TGTGCCAGCAGTCCAATACAACAGGGCCCAAGCACAGATACGCAGTATTTT. Protein sequence: CASSPIQQGPSTDTQYF.